A selection of T cell receptor beta chains follows, all from one sample in a study of blood T cells in healthy people across ages. TCRdb analysed the 5' RACE reads with MiXCR anew, one entry per CDR3 protein. Counted here are some 1.1 million distinct CDR3 sequences, more than 30% occurring once; the ten biggest clones make up around 14%. Input material: blood. The receptors come from a young man in good health. The CDR3 runs from the conserved cysteine through the conserved F or W. The D gene is left open where the match is weak. Expanded clones are given a class, and other clones once, few, many or no size at all.

cdr3_aa | cdr3_nt | d_call | j_call | v_call | clone_size
CASSLLGTSCNEQFF | TGTGCCAGCAGTTTACTAGGGACTAGCTGCAATGAGCAGTTCTTC | TRBD2 | TRBJ2-1 | TRBV12-3/TRBV12-4 | once
CASSKTSGHPNYGYTF | TGTGCCAGCAGCAAAACCTCGGGACACCCTAACTATGGCTACACCTTC | - | TRBJ1-2 | TRBV21-1 | -
CSVGERSSSTDTQYF | TGCAGCGTTGGGGAGCGGTCCTCTAGCACAGATACGCAGTATTTT | - | TRBJ2-3 | TRBV29-1 | few
CASSPPAAGRSTDTQYF | TGTGCCAGCAGTCCTCCCGCAGCGGGAAGAAGCACAGATACGCAGTATTTT | TRBD2 | TRBJ2-3 | TRBV12-3/TRBV12-4 | -
CASSAYDRIRTEAFF | TGTGCCAGCAGCGCCTACGACAGGATCCGGACTGAAGCTTTCTTT | - | TRBJ1-1 | TRBV9 | few
CSARDLLEGDYNEQFF | TGCAGTGCTAGAGACCTACTAGAAGGTGACTACAATGAGCAGTTCTTC | - | TRBJ2-1 | TRBV20-1 | -
CASSQGPTNTGELFF | TGCGCCAGCAGCCAAGGACCCACGAACACCGGGGAGCTGTTTTTT | - | TRBJ2-2 | TRBV4-3 | -
CATRDTEMNTEAFF | TGTGCCACCCGGGACACTGAAATGAACACTGAAGCTTTCTTT | - | TRBJ1-1 | TRBV10-3 | -
CASRKGQGGLFF | TGTGCCAGCAGGAAAGGACAGGGGGGGCTGTTTTTT | TRBD1 | TRBJ2-2 | TRBV12-3/TRBV12-4 | -
CASSQDQRQPQHF | TGTGCCAGCAGCCAAGATCAGCGGCAGCCCCAGCATTTT | - | TRBJ1-5 | TRBV4-2 | -
CASSQGLIPGKSEAFF | TGCGCCAGCAGCCAAGGCCTAATCCCTGGGAAGTCTGAAGCTTTCTTT | - | TRBJ1-1 | TRBV4-1 | -
CASSLGRDSLPNTEAFF | TGTGCCAGCAGCTTAGGGCGGGACAGCCTCCCGAACACTGAAGCTTTCTTT | TRBD1 | TRBJ1-1 | TRBV7-9 | few
CSATRTGVDSSPLHF | TGCAGTGCTACAAGGACAGGGGTCGATAGTTCACCCCTCCACTTT | TRBD1 | TRBJ1-6 | TRBV20-1 | -
CASSLVVDNEQFF | TGTGCCAGCAGCTTAGTAGTGGACAATGAGCAGTTCTTC | - | TRBJ2-1 | TRBV7-2 | few
CASSQDLGGPKYF | TGTGCCAGCAGCCAAGACTTGGGGGGACCTAAGTACTTC | - | TRBJ2-5 | TRBV3-1 | few
CSVAPGAQETQYF | TGCAGCGTTGCTCCAGGGGCCCAAGAGACCCAGTACTTC | - | TRBJ2-5 | TRBV29-1 | few
CSVEIASSYEQYF | TGCAGCGTTGAAATCGCCAGCTCCTACGAGCAGTACTTC | - | TRBJ2-7 | TRBV29-1 | few
CSAREGLAGLNEQFF | TGCAGTGCTAGAGAAGGTCTAGCGGGTCTCAATGAGCAGTTCTTC | TRBD2 | TRBJ2-1 | TRBV20-1 | few
CASSYEGYNEQFF | TGTGCCAGCAGTTACGAAGGCTACAATGAGCAGTTCTTC | - | TRBJ2-1 | TRBV6-2/TRBV6-3 | few
CAISERRDYNEQFF | TGTGCCATCAGTGAGAGGCGGGACTACAATGAGCAGTTCTTC | - | TRBJ2-1 | TRBV10-3 | many
CSVQQGNTEAFF | TGCAGCGTGCAACAGGGGAACACTGAAGCTTTCTTT | - | TRBJ1-1 | TRBV29-1 | few
CASGIPAGGFGTQFF | TGTGCCAGCGGTATTCCAGCGGGGGGTTTCGGGACCCAGTTCTTC | TRBD2 | TRBJ2-1 | TRBV27 | once
CAGSRRLGWNTEAFF | TGTGCCGGCAGTCGACGTCTGGGGTGGAACACTGAAGCTTTCTTT | - | TRBJ1-1 | TRBV25-1 | -
CASSLRTGNTGELFF | TGCGCCAGCAGCTTGAGGACAGGGAACACCGGGGAGCTGTTTTTT | TRBD1 | TRBJ2-2 | TRBV5-1 | many
CASSGGAIQPQHF | TGTGCCAGCTCAGGGGGGGCGATTCAGCCCCAGCATTTT | - | TRBJ1-5 | TRBV18 | few
CASRADIGEQYF | TGTGCCAGCAGGGCTGACATTGGTGAGCAGTACTTC | - | TRBJ2-7 | TRBV2 | -
CSARAGLGTRPSVQYF | TGCAGTGCTAGAGCCGGCCTGGGTACCCGACCCTCCGTGCAGTACTTC | - | TRBJ2-4 | TRBV20-1 | -
CASSLGWLAAPANKEQFF | TGTGCCAGCAGTTTAGGGTGGCTGGCCGCACCCGCTAACAAGGAGCAGTTCTTC | - | TRBJ2-1 | TRBV28 | -
CASSAVRASDTQYF | TGTGCCAGCAGCGCGGTAAGGGCCAGCGATACGCAGTATTTT | - | TRBJ2-3 | TRBV9 | few
CASSLEYTGGDTGELFF | TGCGCCAGCAGCTTGGAGTACACAGGGGGTGACACCGGGGAGCTGTTTTTT | TRBD1 | TRBJ2-2 | TRBV5-1 | -
CASSYAAGSAYNEQYF | TGTGCCAGCAGTTACGCGGCAGGGAGCGCCTACAATGAGCAGTACTTC | - | TRBJ2-5 | TRBV6-5 | -
CASSSIESNQPQHF | TGTGCCAGCAGCTCTATAGAGAGCAATCAGCCCCAGCATTTT | - | TRBJ1-5 | TRBV7-2 | -
CASSLPGPRDSPLHF | TGTGCCAGCAGCCTACCGGGACCTAGGGATTCACCCCTCCACTTT | - | TRBJ1-6 | TRBV4-2 | few
CASSLVAGGSMNTEAFF | TGTGCCAGCAGCTTAGTGGCAGGGGGTAGCATGAACACTGAAGCTTTCTTT | TRBD1 | TRBJ1-1 | TRBV7-2 | few
CASNPGGGHNQPQHF | TGTGCCAGTAACCCAGGTGGAGGGCACAATCAGCCCCAGCATTTT | - | TRBJ1-5 | TRBV19 | -
CAWSVGGSNEQFF | TGTGCCTGGAGTGTCGGGGGCTCCAATGAGCAGTTCTTC | - | TRBJ2-1 | TRBV30 | -
CASSLSYSHLNNSPLHF | TGTGCCAGCAGTCTATCCTATAGTCACCTCAATAATTCACCCCTCCACTTT | - | TRBJ1-6 | TRBV12-3/TRBV12-4 | few